The 29 T cell receptor beta chains below all came from one sample that was sequenced in a study of cytomegalovirus exposure and HLA in healthy donors. Primers: 60 Vbeta forward and 13 Jbeta reverse. Clones were sequenced by immunoSEQ multiplex PCR, and TCRdb holds only the in-frame ones, with some missing. This table holds under 150,000 clones, more than 65% found once. Material for sequencing was PBMCs. The receptors shown here come from a woman aged 60-75 years in good health and CMV-seropositive.

The chain employs TRBV19 and TRBJ1-6; 8 nucleotides line up with TRBD1. CDR1 LNHDA and CDR2 SQIVND come from the germline V gene (reference sequence). The CDR3 length is 17 residues. The trim removed 4 bases at V and 7 bases at J, leaving 12 bases unmatched. The CDR3 here is CASSTPAGTGSNSPLHF. The CDR3 DNA reads as TGTGCCAGTAGTACCCCGGCGGGGACAGGTTCGAATTCACCCCTCCACTTT.

The V call is TRBV7-9, the J call TRBJ2-1; 7 nucleotides match TRBD2. This CDR3 contains 13 residues. Germline assignment: CDR1 SEHNR and CDR2 FQNEAQ (reference sequence). V shed 4 bases and J 7 bases; nucleotides not matched to a gene: 4. Written as DNA, the CDR3 is TGTGCCAGCAGCTCCGGACTAGTGAATGAGCAGTTCTTC. It translates to CASSSGLVNEQFF.

The rearrangement uses TRBV4-1 and TRBJ2-5; 7 bases line up with TRBD1. Per germline, CDR1 MGHRA and CDR2 YSYEKL. With V trimmed by 3 bases and J by 3 bases, 10 bases remained unmatched. This CDR3 has 16 amino acids. Here the CDR3 DNA reads TGCGCCAGCAGCCATGACAGGGAACACTCTGAAGAGACCCAGTACTTC. Translation gives CASSHDREHSEETQYF.

The V and J genes are TRBV19 and TRBJ1-2, with a weak D call TRBD1 (5 bases). Germline CDR1 and CDR2: LNHDA and SQIVND (reference sequence). The CDR3 length is 16 residues. The V gene lost 3 bases and the J gene lost 4 bases, with 18 bases spanning the gap. CDR3 sequence (DNA): TGTGCCAGTAGTATGGGTCAGGGCTCGTTGATCTATGGCTACACCTTC. Its translation: CASSMGQGSLIYGYTF. Drawing the rest from reference TRBV19 and TRBJ1-2, the complete variable domain is DGGITQSPKYLFRKEGQNVTLSCEQNLNHDAMYWYRQDPGQGLRLIYYSQIVNDFQKGDIAEGYSVSREKKESFPLTVTSAQKNPTAFYLCASSMGQGSLIYGYTFGSGTRLTVV.

J is TRBJ1-5 and V is TRBV2; D is unclear. Looked up from germline, CDR1 is SNHLY and CDR2 is FYNNEI. V was shortened by 6 bases and J by 4 bases, with 4 bases between the two germline ends. CDR3 length equals 11 residues. CDR3: CASSLNQPQHF. The DNA of the CDR3 is TGTGCCAGCAGCCTTAATCAGCCCCAGCATTTT.

CDR3 bases: TGTGCCAGCAGCCTCTGGGGGCGCCCGGGCGAGCAGTACTTC. This encodes CASSLWGRPGEQYF. V is TRBV27 and J is TRBJ2-7; D may be TRBD1 (6 bases). Germline CDR1 reads MNHEY; CDR2 reads SMNVEV (reference sequence). Trimming left V 6 bases short and J 6 bases short, with 18 bases between. There are 14 residues in the CDR3.

V usage is TRBV9 and J usage is TRBJ2-7, with a weak D call TRBD2 (5 bases). CDR3 length equals 16 residues. The germline V and J ends were trimmed by 0 bases and 3 bases, with 16 bases remaining between them. Per the germline V gene, CDR1 is SGDLS and CDR2 is YYNGEE. The chain's CDR3 is CASSVGGSGPFYEQYF. The CDR3 nucleotides are TGTGCCAGCAGCGTAGGCGGCAGCGGTCCCTTCTACGAGCAGTACTTC.

This clone was seen a few times. CDR3 bases: TGTGCCAGCAGCTTAGCTTATGGACAGCCGGGAGGGGAGACCCAGTACTTC. Translated: CASSLAYGQPGGETQYF. The gene calls are TRBV7-6 and TRBJ2-5, with 8 bases that match TRBD2. V shed 0 bases, J shed 5 bases, and the junction held 11 bases outside the gene matches. This CDR3 is built from 17 residues. In germline, CDR1 is SGHVS, CDR2 FNYEAQ.

This clone turned up a few times. This chain joins TRBV5-8 and TRBJ2-2, with D perhaps TRBD1 (5 bases). In germline, CDR1 is SGHTS, CDR2 YDEGEE. Trimming cost V 5 bases and J 3 bases, with 14 bases left between them. The CDR3 totals 15 residues. CDR3 bases: TGTGCCAGCAGACCACCTGCCAGGGACACCGGGGAGCTGTTTTTT. This codes for CASRPPARDTGELFF.

This sequence joins TRBV28 and TRBJ1-1; 8 bases map to TRBD1. Germline V lookup: CDR1 MDHEN, CDR2 SYDVKM. With 4 bases clipped from V and 5 bases from J, the junction kept 3 bases outside the gene matches. The CDR3 spans 13 residues. CDR3 protein: CASSSTGATEAFF. In nucleotides, the CDR3 is TGTGCCAGCAGTTCGACAGGGGCAACTGAAGCTTTCTTT.

As DNA, the CDR3 is TGTGCCAGCAGTGAGGGGACACGCTCTGGAAACACCATATATTTT. This encodes CASSEGTRSGNTIYF. The rearrangement joins TRBV2 to TRBJ1-3; tentative D call: TRBD1 (6 bases). The V gene's germline CDR1 is SNHLY and CDR2 FYNNEI. V was pared by 3 bases and J by 0 bases, with 9 bases between. This CDR3 region has 15 residues.

This chain links TRBV19 with TRBJ2-1, with 9 bases matching TRBD2. The CDR3 totals 18 residues. Germline loops: CDR1 LNHDA, CDR2 SQIVND (reference sequence). V trimming: 4 bases; J trimming: 4 bases; junction bases outside the gene matches: 14. DNA of the CDR3: TGTGCCAGTAGTACCCAACGGCTGCTAGCGGGGATGTACAATGAGCAGTTCTTC. It translates to CASSTQRLLAGMYNEQFF.

In this sample, this clone turned up a few times. The V gene is TRBV6-6, the J gene TRBJ2-3; D not resolved. The CDR3 has 12 amino acids. Germline V CDR1 and CDR2: MNHNY, SVGAGI (reference sequence). Trimming took 6 bases from V and 3 from J, leaving 7 bases between them. The CDR3 nucleotides read TGTGCCAGCAGCCCAACTACAGATACGCAGTATTTT. Encoded protein: CASSPTTDTQYF.

The CDR3 DNA reads as TGTGCCAGCAGTTTAGACCTCCGAGGTGAAAAACTGTTTTTT. Translation: CASSLDLRGEKLFF. This chain links TRBV6-6 with TRBJ1-4; D ambiguous. The germline V and J ends were trimmed by 4 bases and 7 bases, with 13 bases remaining between them. CDR1 is MNHNY and CDR2 is SVGAGI in the germline V gene (reference sequence). The CDR3 has 14 residues.

The rearrangement links TRBV9 to TRBJ1-1, with D possibly TRBD1 on 6 matching bases. The ends were cut back, 4 bases at V and 1 base at J, with 20 bases in the middle. Germline V lookup: CDR1 SGDLS, CDR2 YYNGEE. This CDR3 spans 17 amino acids. The DNA of the CDR3 is TGTGCCAGCAGCCCCCAGGGGTCCCCGTTCACGAACACTGAAGCTTTCTTT. Translating gives CASSPQGSPFTNTEAFF.

This chain uses TRBV6-4 with TRBJ1-6; maybe TRBD1 (6 bases). The CDR3 is 14 amino acids. Germline V gene sequence: CDR1 MRHNA, CDR2 SNTAGT. V shed 3 bases and J shed 7 bases, with 10 bases lying between them. The CDR3, as DNA: TGTGCCAGCAGTGAGTGGCAGGGGAATTCACCCCTCCACTTT. The encoded protein is CASSEWQGNSPLHF.

The chain recombines TRBV5-6 with TRBJ1-2; 9 bases align to TRBD1. The V gene's germline CDR1 is SGHDT and CDR2 YYEEEE. The CDR3 runs to 17 residues. Trimming cost V 3 bases and J 0 bases; bases outside gene matches: 9. The CDR3 loop is CASSWGTGSGTNYGYTF. Written as DNA, the CDR3 is TGTGCCAGCAGCTGGGGGACAGGGAGCGGGACTAACTATGGCTACACCTTC. Using reference TRBV5-6 and TRBJ1-2 for the parts outside the CDR3, the full variable domain is DAGVTQSPTHLIKTRGQQVTLRCSPKSGHDTVSWYQQALGQGPQFIFQYYEEEERQRGNFPDRFSGHQFPNYSSELNVNALLLGDSALYLCASSWGTGSGTNYGYTFGSGTRLTVV.

This chain joins TRBV7-8 and TRBJ2-5; TRBD2 matches 10 bases. CDR3 length equals 18 residues. In germline, CDR1 is SGHVS, CDR2 FQNEAQ. The V segment lost 5 bases and the J segment 0 bases; nucleotides outside the gene matches: 12. The CDR3 region is CASSRYGLAASNQETQYF. The DNA of the CDR3 is TGTGCCAGCAGCAGGTACGGACTAGCGGCGTCCAACCAAGAGACCCAGTACTTC.

The chain is built from TRBV13 and TRBJ1-1, with D possibly being TRBD1 (6 bases). CDR3 length: 15 amino acids. Germline V gene lookup returns CDR1 PRHDT and CDR2 FYEKMQ (reference sequence). Trimming cost V 3 bases and J 0 bases, with 11 bases left between them. The CDR3 here is CASSFGQSLNTEAFF. In nucleotides, the CDR3 is TGTGCCAGCAGCTTCGGACAGAGCTTGAACACTGAAGCTTTCTTT.

With respect to this clone: This may be a read error: a much more frequent sequence differs by one nucleotide. Other DNA sequences from this sample encode an identical CDR3 as well. The chain carries TRBV5-1 and TRBJ1-1, with 7 bases aligning to TRBD1. CDR1 and CDR2 from the germline V gene are SGHRS and YFSETQ. The ends lost 4 bases at V and 2 bases at J; junction bases unmatched: 5. The CDR3 loop spans 14 amino acids. The DNA of the CDR3 is TGCGCCAGCAGCCCCGGACAGGCTAACACTGAAGCTTTCTTT. This codes for CASSPGQANTEAFF.

J is TRBJ2-7 and V is TRBV12-5, with 9 positions matching TRBD1. The germline V gene has CDR1 LGHNT and CDR2 FRNRAP. The CDR3 extends over 14 amino acids. With 6 bases clipped from V and 2 bases from J, the junction kept 5 bases outside the gene matches. As DNA, the CDR3 is TGTGCTAGTGGCCGAGACAGGGGGGCCTACGAGCAGTACTTC. Translating it yields CASGRDRGAYEQYF.

V is TRBV5-4 and J is TRBJ2-2; D remains unclear. Trimming removed 4 bases from V and 6 bases from J, with 13 bases in between. This CDR3 comprises 14 residues. Germline lookup yields CDR1 SGHNT and CDR2 YYREEE (reference sequence). CDR3 DNA sequence: TGTGCCAGCAGCGAGACCAGCCGGGCCGGGGAGCTGTTTTTT. This codes for CASSETSRAGELFF.

The V and J genes are TRBV19 and TRBJ2-7, with D possibly being TRBD1 (5 bases). The CDR3 loop spans 14 amino acids. V was shortened by 5 bases and J by 0 bases, with 11 bases between the two germline ends. Germline CDR1 reads LNHDA; CDR2 reads SQIVND (reference sequence). CDR3 region: CASSPTTDSYEQYF. In nucleotides, the CDR3 is TGTGCCAGTAGTCCAACGACAGACTCCTACGAGCAGTACTTC.

This clone was detected a few times. This sequence joins TRBV5-4 and TRBJ2-1; a weak D match, TRBD2 (5 bases). Germline lookup yields CDR1 SGHNT and CDR2 YYREEE (reference sequence). V gave up 2 bases and J gave up 3 bases, with 12 bases separating them. CDR3 length: 15 amino acids. The CDR3 DNA reads TGTGCCAGCAGCTTAGGACCCGGGGACTACAATGAGCAGTTCTTC. Translation: CASSLGPGDYNEQFF. The whole variable domain, remainder taken from reference TRBV5-4 and TRBJ2-1, is ETGVTQSPTHLIKTRGQQVTLRCSSQSGHNTVSWYQQALGQGPQFIFQYYREEENGRGNFPPRFSGLQFPNYSSELNVNALELDDSALYLCASSLGPGDYNEQFFGPGTRLTVL.

Turning to this clone: Other DNA sequences from this sample encode an identical CDR3 as well. The V call is TRBV6-5, the J call TRBJ1-4; maybe TRBD1 (5 bases). The CDR3 is made up of 14 amino acids. Germline CDR1 is MNHEY and CDR2 is SVGAGI. Trimming shortened V by 2 bases and J by 5 bases, and 9 bases separated the two germline ends. DNA for the CDR3: TGTGCCAGCAGTTACCAGGACACAAATGAAAAACTGTTTTTT. The encoded protein is CASSYQDTNEKLFF.

V is TRBV7-7 and J is TRBJ2-1, with 12 bases fitting TRBD2. The CDR3 totals 17 residues. Germline V CDR1 and CDR2: SSHAT, FNYEAQ (reference sequence). V was clipped by 5 bases and J by 6 bases; unmatched bases: 11. The CDR3 region has the DNA TGTGCCAGCAGCCCCAGACTAGCGGGGGCCGGCAGCAATGAGCAGTTCTTC. Its translation: CASSPRLAGAGSNEQFF. The full variable domain, its missing parts supplied by reference TRBV7-7 and TRBJ2-1, is GAGVSQSPRYKVTKRGQDVTLRCDPISSHATLYWYQQALGQGPEFLTYFNYEAQPDKSGLPSDRFSAERPEGSISTLTIQRTEQRDSAMYRCASSPRLAGAGSNEQFFGPGTRLTVL.

This clone has a handful of counts. The CDR3 loop reads CASSPNAGGMDYGYTF. For the CDR3, the DNA is TGTGCCAGCAGCCCTAATGCAGGGGGCATGGACTATGGCTACACCTTC. V usage is TRBV7-2 and J usage is TRBJ1-2; 8 bases fit TRBD1. J lost 3 bases, V lost 5 bases, and 11 bases had no gene match. Germline CDR1 SGHTA, CDR2 FQGNSA. The CDR3 is made up of 16 amino acids.

This chain connects TRBV5-1 to TRBJ1-6; 8 positions agree with TRBD1. The germline gives CDR1 SGHRS, CDR2 YFSETQ. The J segment lost 7 bases and the V segment lost 0 bases, leaving 3 bases of the junction unmatched. The CDR3 runs to 15 residues. The CDR3 spells CASSLGTGSNSPLHF. The CDR3 coding sequence is TGCGCCAGCAGCTTGGGGACAGGGAGCAATTCACCCCTCCACTTT.

The rearrangement links TRBV5-1 to TRBJ2-6, with a weak D call TRBD1 (6 bases). Trimming left V 7 bases short and J 2 bases short, with 16 bases between. Per germline, CDR1 SGHRS and CDR2 YFSETQ. CDR3 length equals 16 residues. CDR3 amino acids: CASFRDILTGANVLTF. DNA for the CDR3: TGCGCCAGCTTCCGGGACATATTAACTGGGGCCAACGTCCTGACTTTC.